The TCR beta chain under discussion was sequenced for a study of identical twins. The donor group consisted entirely of healthy Caucasians. This clonotype appeared many times. The antigen is undetermined. At one boundary the junction diverges from the germline segment, which might be a read error. A universal primer site arose from template switching, and cDNA bore unique molecular identifiers. TCRdb reprocessed the 5' RACE reads via MiXCR and lists one record per CDR3 protein. Seen here are around 1.7 million distinct CDR3 sequences, around 29% observed once, and the top ten hold about 0.27%. Study results and caveats: In monozygotic twins, models underestimated the sharing of out-of-frame TCR alpha.

Sample: cord blood. The TCR sequence derives from a newborn girl in good health.

CDR3 region: CASSLVQTYEQYF. The DNA of the CDR3 is TGTGCCAGCAGCTTAGTTCAGACCTACGAGCAGTACTTC. This rearrangement joins TRBV5-1 to TRBJ2-7; D is undetermined. This CDR3 region has 13 residues. Germline V gene sequence: CDR1 SGHRS, CDR2 YFSETQ.